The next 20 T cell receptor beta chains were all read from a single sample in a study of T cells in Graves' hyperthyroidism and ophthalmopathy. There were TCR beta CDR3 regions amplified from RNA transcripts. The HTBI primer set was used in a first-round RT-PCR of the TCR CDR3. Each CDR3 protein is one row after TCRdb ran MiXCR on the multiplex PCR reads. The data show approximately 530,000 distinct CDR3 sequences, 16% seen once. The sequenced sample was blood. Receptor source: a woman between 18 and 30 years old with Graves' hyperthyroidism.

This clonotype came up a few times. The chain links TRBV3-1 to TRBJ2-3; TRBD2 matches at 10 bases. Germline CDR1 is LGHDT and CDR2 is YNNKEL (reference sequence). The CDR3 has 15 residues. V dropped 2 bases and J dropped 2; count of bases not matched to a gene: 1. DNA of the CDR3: TGTGCCAGCAGCCAAAGCGGGAGGGACACAGATACGCAGTATTTT. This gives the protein CASSQSGRDTDTQYF.

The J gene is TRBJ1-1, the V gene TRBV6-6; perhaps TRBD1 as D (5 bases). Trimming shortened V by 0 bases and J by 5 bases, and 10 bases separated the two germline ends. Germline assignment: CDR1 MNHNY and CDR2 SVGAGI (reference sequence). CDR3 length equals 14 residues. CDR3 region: CASSYSGGRTEAFF. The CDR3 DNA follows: TGTGCCAGCAGTTACTCCGGGGGGAGGACTGAAGCTTTCTTT.

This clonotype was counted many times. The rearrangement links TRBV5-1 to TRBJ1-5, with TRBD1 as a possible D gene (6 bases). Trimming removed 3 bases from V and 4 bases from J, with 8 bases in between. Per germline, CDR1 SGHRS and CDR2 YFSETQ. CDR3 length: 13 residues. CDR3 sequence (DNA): TGCGCCAGCAGCTGGGGGACAAATCAGCCCCAGCATTTT. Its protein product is CASSWGTNQPQHF. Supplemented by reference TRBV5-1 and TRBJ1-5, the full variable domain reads KAGVTQTPRYLIKTRGQQVTLSCSPISGHRSVSWYQQTPGQGLQFLFEYFSETQRNKGNFPGRFSGRQFSNSRSEMNVSTLELGDSALYLCASSWGTNQPQHFGDGTRLSIL.

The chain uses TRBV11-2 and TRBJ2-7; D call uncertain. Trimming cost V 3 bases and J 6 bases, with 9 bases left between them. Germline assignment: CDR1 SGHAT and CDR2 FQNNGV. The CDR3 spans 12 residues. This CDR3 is CASSFLASEQYF. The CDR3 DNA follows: TGTGCCAGCAGCTTTTTGGCCTCCGAGCAGTACTTC.

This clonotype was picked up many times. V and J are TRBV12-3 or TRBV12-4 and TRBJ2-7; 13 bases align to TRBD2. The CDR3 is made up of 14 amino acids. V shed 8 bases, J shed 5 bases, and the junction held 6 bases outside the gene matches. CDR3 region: CASRTSGRANEQYF. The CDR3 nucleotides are TGTGCCAGCCGCACTAGCGGGAGGGCCAACGAGCAGTACTTC.

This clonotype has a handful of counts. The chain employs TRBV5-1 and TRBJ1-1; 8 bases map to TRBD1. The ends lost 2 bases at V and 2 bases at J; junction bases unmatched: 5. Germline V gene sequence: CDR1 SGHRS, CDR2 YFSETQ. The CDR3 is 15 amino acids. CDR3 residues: CASSFLQGGNTEAFF. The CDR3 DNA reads TGCGCCAGCAGCTTTCTACAGGGGGGTAACACTGAAGCTTTCTTT. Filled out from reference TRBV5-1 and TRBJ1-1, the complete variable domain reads KAGVTQTPRYLIKTRGQQVTLSCSPISGHRSVSWYQQTPGQGLQFLFEYFSETQRNKGNFPGRFSGRQFSNSRSEMNVSTLELGDSALYLCASSFLQGGNTEAFFGQGTRLTVV.

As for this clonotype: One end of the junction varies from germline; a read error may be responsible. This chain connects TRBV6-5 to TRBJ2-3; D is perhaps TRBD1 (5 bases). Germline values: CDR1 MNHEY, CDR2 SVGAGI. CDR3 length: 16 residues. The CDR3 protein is CASSYGQRKATDTRYF. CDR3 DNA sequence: TGTGCCAGCAGTTACGGCCAGCGTAAAGCGACAGATACGCGGTATTTT.

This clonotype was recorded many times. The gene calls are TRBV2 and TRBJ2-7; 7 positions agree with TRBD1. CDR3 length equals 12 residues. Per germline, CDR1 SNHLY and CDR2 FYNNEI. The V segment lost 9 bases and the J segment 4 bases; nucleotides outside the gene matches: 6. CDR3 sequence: CASIRDRYEQYF. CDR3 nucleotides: TGTGCCAGTATACGGGACAGATACGAGCAGTACTTC.

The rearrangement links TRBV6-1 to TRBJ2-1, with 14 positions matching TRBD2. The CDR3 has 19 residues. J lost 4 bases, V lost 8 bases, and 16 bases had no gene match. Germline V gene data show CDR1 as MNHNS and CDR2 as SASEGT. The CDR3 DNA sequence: TGTGCCAGCCGCACCTCCGGGACTAGCGGGAGTAGGTCTTACAATGAGCAGTTCTTC. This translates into CASRTSGTSGSRSYNEQFF.

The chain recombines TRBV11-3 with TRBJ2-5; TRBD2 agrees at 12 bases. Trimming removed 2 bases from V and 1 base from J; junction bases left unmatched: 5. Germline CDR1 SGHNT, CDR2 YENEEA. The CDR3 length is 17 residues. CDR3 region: CASSLRRLAGAQETQYF. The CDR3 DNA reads TGTGCCAGCAGCTTACGAAGACTAGCGGGGGCCCAAGAGACCCAGTACTTC.

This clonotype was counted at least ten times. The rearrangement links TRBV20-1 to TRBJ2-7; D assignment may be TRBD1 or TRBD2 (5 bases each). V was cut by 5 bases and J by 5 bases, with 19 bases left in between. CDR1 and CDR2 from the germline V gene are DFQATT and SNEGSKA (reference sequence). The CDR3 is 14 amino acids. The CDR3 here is CSAWRWQGRHEQYF. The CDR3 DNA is TGCAGTGCTTGGAGGTGGCAGGGTCGCCACGAGCAGTACTTC.

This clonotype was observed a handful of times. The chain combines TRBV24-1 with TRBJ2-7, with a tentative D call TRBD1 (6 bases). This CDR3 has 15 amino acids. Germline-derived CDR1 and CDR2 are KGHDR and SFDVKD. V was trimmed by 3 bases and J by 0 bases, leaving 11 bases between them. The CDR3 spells CATSDPRDNSYEQYF. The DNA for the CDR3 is TGTGCCACCAGTGATCCCCGGGACAACTCCTACGAGCAGTACTTC.

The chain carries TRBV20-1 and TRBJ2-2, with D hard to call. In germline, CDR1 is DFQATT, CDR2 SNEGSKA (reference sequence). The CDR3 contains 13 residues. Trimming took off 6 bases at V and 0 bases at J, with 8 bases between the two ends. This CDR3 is CSADPTNTGELFF. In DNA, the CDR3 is TGCAGTGCCGATCCAACGAACACCGGGGAGCTGTTTTTT.

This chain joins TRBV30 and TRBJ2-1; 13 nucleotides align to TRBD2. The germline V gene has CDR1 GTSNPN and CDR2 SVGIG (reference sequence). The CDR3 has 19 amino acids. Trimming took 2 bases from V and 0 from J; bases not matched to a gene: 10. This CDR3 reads CAWSLMTSGRSSSYNEQFF. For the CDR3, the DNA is TGTGCCTGGAGTCTGATGACTAGCGGGAGGTCCAGCTCCTACAATGAGCAGTTCTTC.

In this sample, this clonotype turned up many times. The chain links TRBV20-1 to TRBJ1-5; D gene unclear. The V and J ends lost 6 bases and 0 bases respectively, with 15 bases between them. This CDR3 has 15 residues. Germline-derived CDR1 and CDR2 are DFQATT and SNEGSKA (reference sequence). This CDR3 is CSATGPSDSNQPQHF. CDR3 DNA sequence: TGCAGTGCCACCGGACCTTCTGATAGCAATCAGCCCCAGCATTTT.

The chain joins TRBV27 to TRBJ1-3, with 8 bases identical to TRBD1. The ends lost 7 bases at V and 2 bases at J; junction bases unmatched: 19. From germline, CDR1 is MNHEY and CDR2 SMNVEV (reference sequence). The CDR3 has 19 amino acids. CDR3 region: CASISFPQDREETGNTIYF. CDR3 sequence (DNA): TGTGCCAGCATCTCTTTTCCCCAGGACAGGGAAGAAACTGGAAACACCATATATTTT.

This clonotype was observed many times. The chain's CDR3 is CASSFPGQGYEQYF. The CDR3 DNA follows: TGTGCCAGCAGCTTCCCGGGACAGGGGTACGAGCAGTACTTC. This chain connects TRBV7-9 to TRBJ2-7, with TRBD1 matching 10 bases. This CDR3 comprises 14 residues. In germline, CDR1 is SEHNR, CDR2 FQNEAQ (reference sequence). The V segment lost 3 bases and the J segment 4 bases; nucleotides outside the gene matches: 3.

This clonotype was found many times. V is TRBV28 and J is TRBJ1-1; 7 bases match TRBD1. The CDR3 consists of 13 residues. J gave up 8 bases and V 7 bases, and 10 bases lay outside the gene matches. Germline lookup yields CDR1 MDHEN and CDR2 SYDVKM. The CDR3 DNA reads TGTGCCAGCATACGGGGGACAGCCTCCGAAGCTTTCTTT. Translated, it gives CASIRGTASEAFF.

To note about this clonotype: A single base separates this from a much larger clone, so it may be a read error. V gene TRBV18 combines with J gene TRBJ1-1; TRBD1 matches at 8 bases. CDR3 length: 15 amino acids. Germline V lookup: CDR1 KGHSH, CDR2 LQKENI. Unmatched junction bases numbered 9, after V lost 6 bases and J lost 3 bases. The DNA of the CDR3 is TGTGCCAGCTCCCCGACAGGGGAAATGGACACTGAAGCTTTCTTT. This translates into CASSPTGEMDTEAFF.

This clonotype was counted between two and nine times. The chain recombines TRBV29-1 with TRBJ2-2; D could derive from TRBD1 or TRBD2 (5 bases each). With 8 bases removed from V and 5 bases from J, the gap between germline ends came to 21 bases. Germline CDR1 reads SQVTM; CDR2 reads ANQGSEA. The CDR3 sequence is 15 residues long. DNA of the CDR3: TGCAGCCTGGTCCGGGATCCAGGGAGAACCGGGGAGCTGTTTTTT. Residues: CSLVRDPGRTGELFF.